The source of this TCR beta chain is a study of cytomegalovirus exposure and HLA in healthy donors. Study findings and constraints: Most TCR beta V segments were productive about 87% or about 30% of the time in an earlier analysis. From TCR beta sequences, most subjects' HLA-A and HLA-B alleles were reportedly predicted accurately. The study carried out a later analysis of TCR beta sequences. It associated 15,000 to 20,000 of them with specific HLA alleles at a false discovery rate of 0.05. The study put 150 to 200 TCR beta chains on its list as cytomegalovirus-associated.

The V gene end was trimmed by 0 bases and the J gene end by 3 bases; junction bases not matched to a gene: 19. Germline assignment: CDR1 LNHNV and CDR2 YYDKDF (reference sequence). The CDR3 is 21 amino acids. 13 Jbeta primers and 60 Vbeta primers were used for the PCR. Repertoires were generated with immunoSEQ multiplex PCR, while TCRdb's copy carries only in-frame clones and drops some. The sample lists some 150,000 clones, 75% to 85% seen once, with around 6.6% in the top ten. Comments on this clone: Its antigen remains unidentified.

The rearrangement joins TRBV15 to TRBJ2-2; 7 bases align to TRBD2. The sequence was collected from a man aged 50 to 60 in good health and CMV-seropositive. Sequenced: PBMCs. CDR3 DNA: TGTGCCACCAGCAGAGATCTGGGGGGAGGGTGGCGAGGAACCTACACCGGGGAGCTGTTTTTT. Translating gives CATSRDLGGGWRGTYTGELFF. The full variable domain, in which reference TRBV15 and TRBJ2-2 provide the parts outside the CDR3, is DAMVIQNPRYQVTQFGKPVTLSCSQTLNHNVMYWYQQKSSQAPKLLFHYYDKDFNNEADTPDNFQSRRPNTSFCFLDIRSPGLGDTAMYLCATSRDLGGGWRGTYTGELFFGEGSRLTVL.